Following are 30 T cell receptor beta chains from one sample sequenced in a study of T cell repertoires in cytomegalovirus infection (dated by TCRdb to the late 2010s). Sequencing relied on an Illumina HiSeq 1500. Starting from the raw public reads, TCRdb applied fastp trimming at Q25, assembled clones with MiXCR and retained in-frame beta chains. When rows share a CDR3 protein, they turn into one entry using the most common DNA and genes. This sample comprises more than 250,000 distinct CDR3 sequences, roughly an eighth of them detected only once. The ten largest clonotypes hold around 8.7% of the sample. Sequencing was done on a sample of PBMCs. All receptors come from a human donor in good health (CMV status not recorded). Some clones in this sample may be carry-over from other donors' samples.

This chain joins TRBV7-4 and TRBJ2-7, with TRBD2 as a possible D gene (5 bases). Looked up from germline, CDR1 is SGHVT and CDR2 is SQSDAQ. V was cut by 3 bases and J by 2 bases, with 11 bases left in between. This CDR3 has 14 amino acids. This CDR3 is CASSFRGSAYEQYF. CDR3 coding DNA: TGTGCCAGCAGCTTTAGAGGGAGCGCCTACGAGCAGTACTTC. Using reference TRBV7-4 and TRBJ2-7 for the parts outside the CDR3, the full variable domain is GAGVSQSPRYKVAKRGRDVALRCDSISGHVTLYWYRQTLGQGSEVLTYSQSDAQRDKSGRPSGRFSAERPERSVSTLKIQRTEQGDSAVYLCASSFRGSAYEQYFGPGTRLTVT.

The V gene is TRBV29-1, the J gene TRBJ2-7; tentatively, D is TRBD1 (6 bases). The germline V and J ends were trimmed by 7 bases and 9 bases, with 16 bases remaining between them. The germline V gene encodes CDR1 SQVTM and CDR2 ANQGSEA. The CDR3 length is 11 residues. The CDR3 sequence: CSGEGDEGQYF. For the CDR3, the DNA is TGCAGCGGCGAGGGGGATGAGGGGCAGTACTTC.

V usage is TRBV10-3 and J usage is TRBJ1-5; D might be TRBD1 (6 bases). The CDR3 contains 13 residues. The germline CDR1 and CDR2 sequences are ENHRY and SYGVKD. Trimming stripped 6 bases from V and 4 bases from J, with 10 bases between. This CDR3 is CAIRQGLNQPQHF. CDR3 coding DNA: TGTGCCATCAGACAGGGACTGAATCAGCCCCAGCATTTT.

Many counts were recorded for this clonotype. V gene TRBV11-2 combines with J gene TRBJ2-6; D gene ambiguous. Between the trimmed V and J ends, which lost 8 bases and 4 bases, there was a span of 18 bases. Germline V gives CDR1 SGHAT, CDR2 FQNNGV. The length of the CDR3 is 16 residues. CDR3 coding DNA: TGTGCCAGCTCCGATTTAAGACGGCGGGGGGCCAACGTCCTGACTTTC. It is translated as CASSDLRRRGANVLTF.

This clonotype was picked up a small number of times. Sequence at one end of the junction differs from germline and may be a read error. The rearrangement uses TRBV6-2 or TRBV6-3 and TRBJ2-7; tentatively, D is TRBD1 (6 bases). From germline, CDR1 is MNHEY and CDR2 SVGEGT. The CDR3 length is 14 residues. The CDR3: CATSISPTGREQYF. In DNA, the CDR3 is TGTGCCACCAGTATCAGCCCGACAGGCCGCGAGCAGTACTTC.

This chain connects TRBV29-1 to TRBJ1-4; TRBD1 matches at 7 bases. Trimming cost V 6 bases and J 3 bases; bases outside gene matches: 7. Germline CDR1 is SQVTM and CDR2 is ANQGSEA. This CDR3 comprises 14 residues. CDR3 region: CSVAPTGANEKLFF. In DNA form, the CDR3 reads TGCAGCGTGGCCCCTACAGGGGCTAATGAAAAACTGTTTTTT.

Ten or more counts support this clonotype. The CDR3 bases are TGTGCCAGCAGCTTGGGAGCGGGTACAGATACGCAGTATTTT. Protein: CASSLGAGTDTQYF. The V call is TRBV12-3 or TRBV12-4, the J call TRBJ2-3, with D maybe TRBD2 (6 bases). This CDR3 contains 14 residues. V lost 6 bases, J lost 3 bases, and 13 bases lay in between.

V is TRBV20-1 and J is TRBJ2-5, with D hard to call. V lost 2 bases and J 4 bases, leaving 11 bases between the germline ends. The CDR3 is 13 amino acids. Germline V gene data show CDR1 as DFQATT and CDR2 as SNEGSKA (reference sequence). The CDR3 here is CSARSDAPETQYF. CDR3 DNA sequence: TGCAGTGCTAGATCCGACGCCCCAGAGACCCAGTACTTC.

The chain joins TRBV19 to TRBJ1-5, with D perhaps matching TRBD1 (5 bases). The CDR3 spans 14 residues. Germline V lookup: CDR1 LNHDA, CDR2 SQIVND (reference sequence). V lost 6 bases and J 4 bases, leaving 13 bases between the germline ends. The CDR3 here is CASRTTGSNQPQHF. Here the CDR3 DNA reads TGTGCCAGTAGGACCACAGGCTCGAATCAGCCCCAGCATTTT.

This clonotype was observed a handful of times. This rearrangement joins TRBV5-4 to TRBJ2-5; D tentatively fits TRBD1 or TRBD2 (5 bases each). The CDR3 runs 15 residues. Trimming cost V 1 base and J 1 base, with 11 bases left between them. Germline-derived CDR1 and CDR2 are SGHNT and YYREEE (reference sequence). The CDR3 DNA reads TGTGCCAGCAGCTTGCCAGGGACCCTCCAAGAGACCCAGTACTTC. Translation gives CASSLPGTLQETQYF.

The sample holds a few counts of this clonotype. CDR3 in DNA: TGTGCCAGCAGTGAAGCGGGAAGGGGCAGAAACTATGGCTACACCTTC. It translates to CASSEAGRGRNYGYTF. The rearrangement joins TRBV6-1 to TRBJ1-2, with D perhaps TRBD1 (5 bases). The CDR3 is made up of 16 amino acids. Trimming took off 0 bases at V and 2 bases at J, with 13 bases between the two ends. From germline, CDR1 is MNHNS and CDR2 SASEGT.

This clonotype was detected a few times. This sequence joins TRBV20-1 and TRBJ2-3; the match to TRBD2 covers 11 bases. J gave up 5 bases and V 0 bases, and 10 bases lay outside the gene matches. Germline V CDR1 and CDR2: DFQATT, SNEGSKA (reference sequence). The CDR3 covers 17 residues. The chain's CDR3 is CSARDTRTSGGVDTQYF. CDR3 DNA: TGCAGTGCTAGAGATACCCGAACTAGCGGGGGCGTAGATACGCAGTATTTT.

The gene calls are TRBV5-1 and TRBJ1-4; no clear D. CDR1 is SGHRS, CDR2 YFSETQ, per germline. The CDR3 spans 18 residues. Trimming stripped 1 base from V and 0 bases from J, with 16 bases between. Here the CDR3 DNA reads TGCGCCAGCAGCTTGCGGCCTCTCCAGAGCTCAACTAATGAAAAACTGTTTTTT. Translating it yields CASSLRPLQSSTNEKLFF.

This clonotype came up many times. The chain combines TRBV4-2 with TRBJ1-1, with TRBD1 matching over 11 bases. Germline loops: CDR1 LGHNA, CDR2 YNFKEQ. After removal of 3 bases from V and 4 bases from J, the junction contained 10 bases not matched to a gene. This CDR3 region has 17 residues. This chain's CDR3 is CASSQLGQGEVGTEAFF. CDR3 coding DNA: TGTGCCAGCAGCCAGCTGGGACAGGGGGAAGTCGGCACTGAAGCTTTCTTT.

This clonotype was observed a few times. The rearrangement joins TRBV13 to TRBJ2-3; D is unclear. Looked up from germline, CDR1 is PRHDT and CDR2 is FYEKMQ (reference sequence). The V and J ends lost 5 bases and 3 bases respectively, with 18 bases between them. The CDR3 sequence is 16 residues long. CDR3 nucleotide sequence: TGTGCCAGCAGCCCGCATGGGGTCTGGAGAACAGATACGCAGTATTTT. Its protein product is CASSPHGVWRTDTQYF.

This chain links TRBV6-5 with TRBJ2-7; D is undetermined. Germline-derived CDR1 and CDR2 are MNHEY and SVGAGI. The ends were cut back, 3 bases at V and 2 bases at J, with 8 bases in the middle. There are 13 residues in the CDR3. CDR3 amino acids: CASSYSTTYEQYF. The CDR3 region has the DNA TGTGCCAGCAGTTATTCCACTACCTACGAGCAGTACTTC.

This clonotype was detected ten times or more. J is TRBJ2-1 and V is TRBV28, with 10 positions matching TRBD2. Per the germline V gene, CDR1 is MDHEN and CDR2 is SYDVKM. There are 15 residues in the CDR3. The J segment lost 9 bases and the V segment lost 10 bases, leaving 15 bases of the junction unmatched. CDR3 in amino acids: CATGTIAGGTGEQFF. CDR3 bases: TGTGCCACGGGGACGATAGCGGGAGGAACAGGTGAGCAGTTCTTC.

The chain is built from TRBV6-5 and TRBJ2-7, with unresolved D. The CDR3 covers 11 residues. With 5 bases removed from V and 7 bases from J, the gap between germline ends came to 9 bases. Germline assignment: CDR1 MNHEY and CDR2 SVGAGI. The CDR3, as DNA: TGTGCCAGCAGTGTCCTGGGGGAGCAGTACTTC. Encoded protein: CASSVLGEQYF.

Ten or more counts support this clonotype. V is TRBV7-3 and J is TRBJ2-7; D is perhaps TRBD1 (5 bases). Looked up from germline, CDR1 is SGHTA and CDR2 is FQGTGA. The CDR3 sequence is 13 residues long. Between the trimmed V and J ends, which lost 5 bases and 5 bases, there was a span of 13 bases. CDR3 bases: TGTGCCAGCAGCCCCCAGGGTGGCGACGAGCAGTACTTC. It is translated as CASSPQGGDEQYF.

The chain employs TRBV29-1 and TRBJ1-5; TRBD1 agrees at 8 bases. Germline V lookup: CDR1 SQVTM, CDR2 ANQGSEA. This CDR3 is 15 amino acids long. V lost 7 bases, J lost 0 bases, and 8 bases stayed unmatched. CDR3 loop: CSAAIGQGSNQPQHF. CDR3 sequence (DNA): TGCAGCGCCGCGATCGGACAGGGTAGCAATCAGCCCCAGCATTTT.

This clonotype has more than one count but fewer than ten. The chain recombines TRBV29-1 with TRBJ1-2; D is ambiguous. Germline V gives CDR1 SQVTM, CDR2 ANQGSEA. CDR3 size: 13 residues. Trimming left V 7 bases short and J 3 bases short, with 15 bases between. The CDR3 bases are TGCAGCGCCCGTGAGGGAGTTGACTATGGCTACACCTTC. Translated, it gives CSAREGVDYGYTF.

In its sample, this clonotype was seen many times. Germline is not matched at one junction end, which may reflect a read error. J is TRBJ2-7 and V is TRBV7-2; tentatively, D is TRBD2 (6 bases). Germline CDR1 is SGHTA and CDR2 is FQGNSA. The CDR3 has 13 amino acids. CDR3 bases: TGTGCCAGCAGGTTAGCGGCTTCCTACGAGCAGTACTTC. The encoded protein is CASRLAASYEQYF.

This clonotype was counted at least ten times. This chain connects TRBV19 to TRBJ2-1; D is uncertain. V was cut by 3 bases and J by 10 bases, with 7 bases left in between. The CDR3 contains 11 residues. CDR1 is LNHDA and CDR2 is SQIVND in the germline V gene (reference sequence). Here the CDR3 reads CASSILLEQFF. For the CDR3, the DNA is TGTGCCAGTAGTATTTTACTGGAGCAGTTCTTC. The whole variable domain, remainder taken from reference TRBV19 and TRBJ2-1, is DGGITQSPKYLFRKEGQNVTLSCEQNLNHDAMYWYRQDPGQGLRLIYYSQIVNDFQKGDIAEGYSVSREKKESFPLTVTSAQKNPTAFYLCASSILLEQFFGPGTRLTVL.

At least ten counts were recorded for this clonotype. The chain is built from TRBV7-2 and TRBJ1-1; tentative D call: TRBD1 (6 bases). V lost 3 bases and J 4 bases, leaving 9 bases between the germline ends. Germline loops: CDR1 SGHTA, CDR2 FQGNSA. The CDR3 sequence is 13 residues long. The DNA of the CDR3 is TGTGCCAGCAGCTTCAGGGGATTCACTGAAGCTTTCTTT. This sequence encodes CASSFRGFTEAFF.

The V and J genes are TRBV5-4 and TRBJ1-3; a weak D match, TRBD1 (6 bases). CDR1 is SGHNT and CDR2 is YYREEE in the germline V gene (reference sequence). Trimming removed 4 bases at V and 4 bases at J, with 12 bases between. CDR3 length: 14 amino acids. CDR3 nucleotide sequence: TGTGCCAGCAGCCGACAGGTCGGAGGAAACACCATATATTTT. This translates into CASSRQVGGNTIYF. The full variable domain, completed using reference TRBV5-4 and TRBJ1-3, is ETGVTQSPTHLIKTRGQQVTLRCSSQSGHNTVSWYQQALGQGPQFIFQYYREEENGRGNFPPRFSGLQFPNYSSELNVNALELDDSALYLCASSRQVGGNTIYFGEGSWLTVV.

Ten or more counts support this clonotype. V is TRBV7-2 and J is TRBJ2-5; TRBD2 aligns across 8 bases. The germline V gene has CDR1 SGHTA and CDR2 FQGNSA. The CDR3 is 14 amino acids. V trimming: 8 bases; J trimming: 5 bases; junction bases outside the gene matches: 10. The CDR3 sequence is CASAAGRAGETQYF. The CDR3 DNA follows: TGTGCCAGCGCTGCCGGGAGGGCCGGGGAGACCCAGTACTTC.

This clonotype was seen repeatedly, ten times or more. The chain carries TRBV6-2 or TRBV6-3 and TRBJ2-7; TRBD2 is a possible D gene (5 bases). The CDR3 extends over 13 amino acids. CDR1 and CDR2 (germline): MNHEY, SVGEGT. V gave up 6 bases and J gave up 3 bases, with 12 bases separating them. CDR3 nucleotides: TGTGCCAGCAGCCGGACTTCTTACTACGAGCAGTACGTC. The encoded protein is CASSRTSYYEQYV.

V and J are TRBV20-1 and TRBJ2-5; 7 bases match TRBD2. V gave up 3 bases and J gave up 0 bases; unmatched junction bases: 4. The germline V gene encodes CDR1 DFQATT and CDR2 SNEGSKA (reference sequence). CDR3 size: 14 residues. Here the CDR3 reads CSARLGTNQETQYF. The DNA of the CDR3 is TGCAGTGCTAGGTTGGGGACTAACCAAGAGACCCAGTACTTC.

A few counts support this clonotype. J is TRBJ1-1 and V is TRBV10-3; perhaps TRBD1 as D (6 bases). The V and J ends lost 3 bases and 1 base respectively, with 9 bases between them. The CDR3 contains 14 residues. Germline CDR1 is ENHRY and CDR2 is SYGVKD. CDR3: CAISDGGRNTEAFF. DNA of the CDR3: TGTGCCATCAGTGATGGGGGGCGGAACACTGAAGCTTTCTTT.

This clonotype was observed a few times. This chain uses TRBV24-1 with TRBJ2-1; no definite D call. V shed 1 base and J shed 0 bases, with 9 bases lying between them. The germline CDR1 and CDR2 sequences are KGHDR and SFDVKD. The CDR3 is 16 residues long. In DNA form, the CDR3 reads TGTGCCACCAGTGATTTTGCCACCAGCTCCTACAATGAGCAGTTCTTC. This translates into CATSDFATSSYNEQFF.